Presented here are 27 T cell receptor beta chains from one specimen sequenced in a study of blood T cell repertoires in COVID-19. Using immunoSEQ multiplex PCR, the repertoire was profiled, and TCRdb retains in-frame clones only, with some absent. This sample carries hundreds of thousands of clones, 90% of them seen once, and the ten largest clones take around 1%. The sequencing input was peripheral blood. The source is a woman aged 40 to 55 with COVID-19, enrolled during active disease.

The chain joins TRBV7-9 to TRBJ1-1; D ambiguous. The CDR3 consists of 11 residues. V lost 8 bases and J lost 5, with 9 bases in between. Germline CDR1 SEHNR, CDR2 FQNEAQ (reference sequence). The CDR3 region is CASEQDTEAFF. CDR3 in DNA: TGTGCCAGCGAACAAGATACTGAAGCTTTCTTT.

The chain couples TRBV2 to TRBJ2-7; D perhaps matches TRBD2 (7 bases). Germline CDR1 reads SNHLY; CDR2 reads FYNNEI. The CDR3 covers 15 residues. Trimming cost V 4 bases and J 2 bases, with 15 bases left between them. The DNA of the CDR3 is TGTGCCAGCAGTGGCCCCCGGGGGGCAACCTACGAGCAGTACTTC. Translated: CASSGPRGATYEQYF.

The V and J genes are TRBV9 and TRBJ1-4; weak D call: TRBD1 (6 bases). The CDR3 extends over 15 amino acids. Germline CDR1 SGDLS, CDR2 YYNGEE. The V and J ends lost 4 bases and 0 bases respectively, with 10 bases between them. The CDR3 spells CASSPQGTTNEKLFF. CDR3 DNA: TGTGCCAGCAGCCCACAGGGTACAACTAATGAAAAACTGTTTTTT.

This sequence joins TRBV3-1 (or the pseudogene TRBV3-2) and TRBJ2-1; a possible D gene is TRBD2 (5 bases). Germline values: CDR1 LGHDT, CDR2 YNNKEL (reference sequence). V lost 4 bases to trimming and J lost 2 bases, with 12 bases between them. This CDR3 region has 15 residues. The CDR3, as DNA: TGTGCCAGCAGCCCAGCCGCGGGTCCCTACAATGAGCAGTTCTTC. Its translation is CASSPAAGPYNEQFF.

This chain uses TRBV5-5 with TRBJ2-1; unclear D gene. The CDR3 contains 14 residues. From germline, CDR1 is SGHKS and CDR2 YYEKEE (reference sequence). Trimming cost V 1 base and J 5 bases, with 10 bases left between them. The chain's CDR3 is CASSLNGLNNEQFF. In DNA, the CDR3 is TGTGCCAGCAGCTTGAACGGGTTGAACAATGAGCAGTTCTTC.

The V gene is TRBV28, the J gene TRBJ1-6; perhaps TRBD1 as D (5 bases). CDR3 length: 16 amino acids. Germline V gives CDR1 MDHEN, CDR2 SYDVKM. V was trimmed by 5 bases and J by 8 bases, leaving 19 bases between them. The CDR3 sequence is CASSPKRSGGYSPLHF. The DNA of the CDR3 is TGTGCCAGCAGTCCGAAAAGGAGCGGGGGGTATTCACCCCTCCACTTT.

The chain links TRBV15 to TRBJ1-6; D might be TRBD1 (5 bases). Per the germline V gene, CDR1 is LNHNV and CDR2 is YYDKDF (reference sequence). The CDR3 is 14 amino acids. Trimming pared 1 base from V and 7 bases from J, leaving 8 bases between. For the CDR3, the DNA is TGTGCCACCAGCAGAGGGGGGGAGAATTCACCCCTCCACTTT. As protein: CATSRGGENSPLHF.

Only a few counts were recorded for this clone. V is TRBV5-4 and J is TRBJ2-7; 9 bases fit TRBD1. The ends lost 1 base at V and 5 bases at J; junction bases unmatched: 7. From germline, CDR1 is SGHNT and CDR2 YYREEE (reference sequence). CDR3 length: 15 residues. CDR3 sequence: CASSLKGQGPHEQYF. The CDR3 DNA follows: TGTGCCAGCAGCTTGAAGGGACAGGGTCCCCACGAGCAGTACTTC.

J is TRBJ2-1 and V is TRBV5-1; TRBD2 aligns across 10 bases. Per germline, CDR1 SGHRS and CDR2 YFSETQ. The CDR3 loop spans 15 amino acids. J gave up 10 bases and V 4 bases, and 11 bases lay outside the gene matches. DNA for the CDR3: TGCGCCAGCAGCGCCGAACTAGCGGGACAAGGGGAGCAGTTCTTC. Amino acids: CASSAELAGQGEQFF.

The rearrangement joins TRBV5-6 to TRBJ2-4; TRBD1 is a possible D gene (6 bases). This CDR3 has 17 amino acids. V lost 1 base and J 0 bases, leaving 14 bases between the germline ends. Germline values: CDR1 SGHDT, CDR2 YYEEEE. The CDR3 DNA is TGTGCCAGCAGCTTGAGTGTGACAGGCCTAGCCAAAAACATTCAGTACTTC. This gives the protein CASSLSVTGLAKNIQYF.

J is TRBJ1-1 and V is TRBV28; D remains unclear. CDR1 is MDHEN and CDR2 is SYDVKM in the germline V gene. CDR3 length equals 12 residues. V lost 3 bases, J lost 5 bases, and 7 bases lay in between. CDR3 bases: TGTGCCAGCAGTTTTATGGCTACTGAAGCTTTCTTT. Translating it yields CASSFMATEAFF. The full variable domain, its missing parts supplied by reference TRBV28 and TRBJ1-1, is DVKVTQSSRYLVKRTGEKVFLECVQDMDHENMFWYRQDPGLGLRLIYFSYDVKMKEKGDIPEGYSVSREKKERFSLILESASTNQTSMYLCASSFMATEAFFGQGTRLTVV.

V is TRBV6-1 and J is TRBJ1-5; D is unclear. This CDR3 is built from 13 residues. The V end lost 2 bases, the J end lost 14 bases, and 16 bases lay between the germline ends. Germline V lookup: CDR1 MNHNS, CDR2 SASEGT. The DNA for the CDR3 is TGTGCCAGCAGTGAAATGGCCCAGACAACGGAGCATTTT. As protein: CASSEMAQTTEHF.

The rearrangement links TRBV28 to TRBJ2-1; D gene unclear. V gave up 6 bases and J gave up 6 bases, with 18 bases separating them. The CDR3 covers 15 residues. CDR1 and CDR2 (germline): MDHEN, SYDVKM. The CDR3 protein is CASSGADVGPNEQFF. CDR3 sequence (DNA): TGTGCCAGCAGCGGTGCTGATGTCGGTCCCAATGAGCAGTTCTTC.

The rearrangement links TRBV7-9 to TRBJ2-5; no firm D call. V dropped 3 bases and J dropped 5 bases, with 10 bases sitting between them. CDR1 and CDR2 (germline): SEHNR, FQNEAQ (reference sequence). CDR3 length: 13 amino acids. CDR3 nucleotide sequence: TGTGCCAGCAGCTTTAGATCTAGGGAGACCCAGTACTTC. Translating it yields CASSFRSRETQYF.

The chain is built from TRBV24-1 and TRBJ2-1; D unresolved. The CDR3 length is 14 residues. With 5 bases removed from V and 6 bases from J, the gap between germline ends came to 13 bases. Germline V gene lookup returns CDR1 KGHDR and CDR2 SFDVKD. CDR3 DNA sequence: TGTGCCACCAGTGGTGGCCTTCCCTTCAATGAGCAGTTCTTC. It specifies CATSGGLPFNEQFF.

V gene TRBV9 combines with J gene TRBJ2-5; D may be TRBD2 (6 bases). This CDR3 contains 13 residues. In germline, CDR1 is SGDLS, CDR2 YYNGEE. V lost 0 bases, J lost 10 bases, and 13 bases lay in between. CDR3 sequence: CASSVEACGDQYF. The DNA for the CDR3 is TGTGCCAGCAGCGTAGAAGCTTGCGGGGACCAGTACTTC.

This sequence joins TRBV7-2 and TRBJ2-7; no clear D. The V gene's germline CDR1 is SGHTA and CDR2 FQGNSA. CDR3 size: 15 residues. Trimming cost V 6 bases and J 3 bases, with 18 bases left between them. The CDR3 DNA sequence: TGTGCCAGCAGTTTGGTAGTGGGCGCACTCTACGAGCAGTACTTC. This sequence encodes CASSLVVGALYEQYF.

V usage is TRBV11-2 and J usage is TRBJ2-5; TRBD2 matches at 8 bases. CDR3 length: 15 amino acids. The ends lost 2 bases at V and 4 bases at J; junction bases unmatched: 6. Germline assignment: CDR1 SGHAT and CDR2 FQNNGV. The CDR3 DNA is TGTGCCAGCAGCTTACCCGGAACTAGCGGAGAGACCCAGTACTTC. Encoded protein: CASSLPGTSGETQYF.

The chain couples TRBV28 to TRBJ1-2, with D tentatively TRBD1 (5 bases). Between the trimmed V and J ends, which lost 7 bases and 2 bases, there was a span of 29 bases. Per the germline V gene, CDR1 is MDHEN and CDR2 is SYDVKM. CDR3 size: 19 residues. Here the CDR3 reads CASKAMEGRVTLSNYGYTF. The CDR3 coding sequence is TGTGCCAGCAAGGCGATGGAGGGGCGGGTAACATTATCCAACTATGGCTACACCTTC.

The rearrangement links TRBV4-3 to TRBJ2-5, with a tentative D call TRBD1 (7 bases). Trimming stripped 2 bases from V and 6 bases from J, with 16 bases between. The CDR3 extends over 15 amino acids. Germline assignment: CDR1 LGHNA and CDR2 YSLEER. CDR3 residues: CASSQIGQAGQTQYF. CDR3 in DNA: TGCGCCAGCAGCCAAATCGGACAGGCGGGACAGACCCAGTACTTC.

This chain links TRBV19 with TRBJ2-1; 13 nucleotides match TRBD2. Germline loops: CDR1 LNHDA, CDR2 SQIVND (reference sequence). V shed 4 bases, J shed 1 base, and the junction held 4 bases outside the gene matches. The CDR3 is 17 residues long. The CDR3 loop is CASSTRTSGSSYNEQFF. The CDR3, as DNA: TGTGCCAGTAGTACCCGGACTAGCGGGAGTTCCTACAATGAGCAGTTCTTC.

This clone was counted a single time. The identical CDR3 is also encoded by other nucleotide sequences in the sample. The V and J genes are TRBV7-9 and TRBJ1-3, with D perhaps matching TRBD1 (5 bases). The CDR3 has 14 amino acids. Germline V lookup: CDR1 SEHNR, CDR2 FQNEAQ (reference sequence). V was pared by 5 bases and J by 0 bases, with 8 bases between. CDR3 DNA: TGTGCCAGCAGCGTTGACAGCTCTGGAAACACCATATATTTT. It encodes CASSVDSSGNTIYF.

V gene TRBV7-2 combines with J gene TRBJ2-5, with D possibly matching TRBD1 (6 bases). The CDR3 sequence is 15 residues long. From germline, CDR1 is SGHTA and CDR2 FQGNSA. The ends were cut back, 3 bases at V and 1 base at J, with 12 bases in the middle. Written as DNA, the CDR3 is TGTGCCAGCAGCTTGAGGAGGACAGTCCAAGAGACCCAGTACTTC. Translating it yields CASSLRRTVQETQYF.

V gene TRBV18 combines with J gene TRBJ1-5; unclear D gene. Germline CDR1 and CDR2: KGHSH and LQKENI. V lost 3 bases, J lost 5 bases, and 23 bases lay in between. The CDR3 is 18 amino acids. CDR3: CASSPRGGEGSFHQPQHF. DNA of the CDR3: TGTGCCAGCTCACCCCGGGGTGGAGAGGGAAGCTTTCATCAGCCCCAGCATTTT.

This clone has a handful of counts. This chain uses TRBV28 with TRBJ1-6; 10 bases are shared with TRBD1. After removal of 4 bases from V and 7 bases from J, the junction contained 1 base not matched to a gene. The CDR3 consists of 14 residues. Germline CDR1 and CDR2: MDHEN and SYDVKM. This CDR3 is CASSSGQGNSPLHF. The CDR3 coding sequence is TGTGCCAGCAGTTCGGGACAGGGGAATTCACCCCTCCACTTT. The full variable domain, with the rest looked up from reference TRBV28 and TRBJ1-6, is DVKVTQSSRYLVKRTGEKVFLECVQDMDHENMFWYRQDPGLGLRLIYFSYDVKMKEKGDIPEGYSVSREKKERFSLILESASTNQTSMYLCASSSGQGNSPLHFGNGTRLTVT.

This CDR3 is CAWSRRGRGLYEQYF. The CDR3 coding sequence is TGTGCCTGGAGCCGGAGGGGAAGGGGTCTTTACGAGCAGTACTTC. This chain links TRBV30 with TRBJ2-7; maybe TRBD2 (6 bases). Per germline, CDR1 GTSNPN and CDR2 SVGIG (reference sequence). Between the trimmed V and J ends, which lost 3 bases and 4 bases, there was a span of 19 bases. The CDR3 loop spans 15 amino acids.

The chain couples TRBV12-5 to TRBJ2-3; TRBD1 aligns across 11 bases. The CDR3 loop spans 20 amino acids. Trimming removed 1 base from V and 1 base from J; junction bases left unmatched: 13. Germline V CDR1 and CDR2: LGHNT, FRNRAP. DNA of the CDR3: TGTGCTAGTGGTTTGGCTGGGAGGGCCGGGACAGGGGGTCGCACAGATACGCAGTATTTT. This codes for CASGLAGRAGTGGRTDTQYF.